This T cell receptor beta chain was recorded in a study of blood T cell repertoires in COVID-19. The data were produced by immunoSEQ multiplex PCR, yet TCRdb's version contains in-frame clones alone and is incomplete. The table includes under 300,000 clones, about nine tenths detected once. Germline V gives CDR1 LGHNA, CDR2 YSLEER. The V gene lost 0 bases and the J gene lost 1 base, with 7 bases spanning the gap. The CDR3 runs 15 residues. The specimen was peripheral blood. The clonotype originates from a man aged 60 to 69 with acute or convalescent COVID-19. V usage is TRBV4-3 and J usage is TRBJ2-1; D might be TRBD1 (6 bases). This CDR3 is CASSQEQGSYNEQFF. The DNA for the CDR3 is TGCGCCAGCAGCCAAGAACAGGGATCCTACAATGAGCAGTTCTTC.